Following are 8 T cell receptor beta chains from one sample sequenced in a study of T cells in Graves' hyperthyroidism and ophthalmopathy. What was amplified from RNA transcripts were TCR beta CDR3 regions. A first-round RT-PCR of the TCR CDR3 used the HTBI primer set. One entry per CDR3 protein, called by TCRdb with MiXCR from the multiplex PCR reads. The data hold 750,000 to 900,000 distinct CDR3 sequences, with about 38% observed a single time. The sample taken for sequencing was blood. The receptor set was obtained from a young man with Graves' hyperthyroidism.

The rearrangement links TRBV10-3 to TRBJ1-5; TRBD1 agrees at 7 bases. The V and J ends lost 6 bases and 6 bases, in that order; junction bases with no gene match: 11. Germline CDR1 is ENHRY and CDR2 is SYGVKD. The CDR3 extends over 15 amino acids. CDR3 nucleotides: TGTGCCATCAGACCGGACAGGCTTGGCAGTCAGCCCCAGCATTTT. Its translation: CAIRPDRLGSQPQHF.

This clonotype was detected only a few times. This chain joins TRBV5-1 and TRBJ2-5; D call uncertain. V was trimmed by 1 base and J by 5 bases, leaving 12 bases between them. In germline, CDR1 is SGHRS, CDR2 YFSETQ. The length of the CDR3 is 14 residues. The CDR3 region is CASSLWAQQETQYF. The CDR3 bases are TGCGCCAGCAGCTTGTGGGCTCAGCAGGAGACCCAGTACTTC.

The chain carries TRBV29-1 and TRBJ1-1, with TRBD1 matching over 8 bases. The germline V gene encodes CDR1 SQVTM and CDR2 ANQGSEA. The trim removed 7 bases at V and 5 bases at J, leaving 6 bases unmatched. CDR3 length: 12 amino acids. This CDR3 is CSGGQGRTEAFF. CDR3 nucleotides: TGCAGCGGTGGACAGGGTAGGACTGAAGCTTTCTTT.

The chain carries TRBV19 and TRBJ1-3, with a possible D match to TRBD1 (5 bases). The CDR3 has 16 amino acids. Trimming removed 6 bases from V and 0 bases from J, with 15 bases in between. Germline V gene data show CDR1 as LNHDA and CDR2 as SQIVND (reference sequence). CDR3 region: CASRTTAANSGNTIYF. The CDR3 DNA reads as TGTGCCAGTAGAACGACAGCCGCCAACTCTGGAAACACCATATATTTT. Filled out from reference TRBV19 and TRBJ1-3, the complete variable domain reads DGGITQSPKYLFRKEGQNVTLSCEQNLNHDAMYWYRQDPGQGLRLIYYSQIVNDFQKGDIAEGYSVSREKKESFPLTVTSAQKNPTAFYLCASRTTAANSGNTIYFGEGSWLTVV.

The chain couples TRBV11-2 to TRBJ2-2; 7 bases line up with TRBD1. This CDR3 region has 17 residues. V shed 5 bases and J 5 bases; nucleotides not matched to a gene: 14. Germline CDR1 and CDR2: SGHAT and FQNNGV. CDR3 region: CASSDLRRTGGTGELFF. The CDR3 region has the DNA TGTGCCAGCAGCGATCTTAGACGGACAGGAGGTACCGGGGAGCTGTTTTTT.

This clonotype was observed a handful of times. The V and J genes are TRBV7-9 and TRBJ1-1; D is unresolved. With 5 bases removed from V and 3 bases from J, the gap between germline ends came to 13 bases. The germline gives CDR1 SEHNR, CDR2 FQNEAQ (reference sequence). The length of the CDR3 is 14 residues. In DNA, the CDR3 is TGTGCCAGCAGCCAGTCCGTCCCGGACACTGAAGCTTTCTTT. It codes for CASSQSVPDTEAFF.

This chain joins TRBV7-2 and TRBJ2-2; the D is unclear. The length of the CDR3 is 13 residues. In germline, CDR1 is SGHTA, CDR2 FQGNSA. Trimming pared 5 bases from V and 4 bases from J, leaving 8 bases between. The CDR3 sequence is CASSQIPTGELFF. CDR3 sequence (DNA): TGTGCCAGCAGCCAAATTCCCACCGGGGAGCTGTTTTTT.

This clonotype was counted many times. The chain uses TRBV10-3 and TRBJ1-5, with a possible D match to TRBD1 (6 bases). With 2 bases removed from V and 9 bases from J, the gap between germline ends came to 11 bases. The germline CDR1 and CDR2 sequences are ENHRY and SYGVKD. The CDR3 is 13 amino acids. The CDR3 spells CAISEGQPGPQHF. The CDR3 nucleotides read TGTGCCATCAGTGAGGGACAGCCAGGGCCCCAGCATTTT.